This T cell receptor (beta chain) was profiled in a study of shared clonotypes between healthy human individuals. On the study more broadly: Donors consisted of two women and a few men between 18 and 49. Study-level results: Apart from blood, nothing was sampled; tissue repertoires likely differ.

CDR1 is SEHNR and CDR2 is FQNEAQ in the germline V gene (reference sequence). The CDR3 has 13 amino acids. V trimming: 5 bases; J trimming: 6 bases; junction bases outside the gene matches: 6. In the case of this clone: Its antigen is undetermined.

Profiling relied on immunoSEQ multiplex PCR, and the TCRdb table lists in-frame clones only, not all of them. This sample has around 700,000 clones; approximately 74% occur once, and the top ten carry 1.5% to 2%. Sequencing input: memory CD4+ T cells sorted from blood. The subset is: CD45RA-negative fraction. This TCR was sampled from a woman younger than 45 in good health. This chain links TRBV7-9 with TRBJ2-7; 8 nucleotides match TRBD1. CDR3 protein: CASSAGQVGEQYF. CDR3 nucleotides: TGTGCCAGCAGCGCGGGACAGGTCGGCGAGCAGTACTTC.